Shown below are 32 T cell receptor beta chains from a single sample sequenced in a study of cytomegalovirus exposure and HLA in healthy donors. The PCR employed 60 Vbeta primers together with 13 Jbeta primers. TCRdb's copy holds only in-frame clones and misses some; the assay was immunoSEQ multiplex PCR. The sample lists about 70,000 clones, 65% to 80% occurring once. Input material: PBMCs. All receptors derive from a man aged 35 to 55 in good health and CMV-seropositive.

This chain links TRBV9 with TRBJ2-3, with TRBD2 as a possible D gene (6 bases). The V end lost 0 bases, the J end lost 5 bases, and 16 bases lay between the germline ends. The germline V gene encodes CDR1 SGDLS and CDR2 YYNGEE. The CDR3 covers 16 residues. CDR3 DNA sequence: TGTGCCAGCAGCGTAGAAGGGAGGTGGACGGGAGATACGCAGTATTTT. Translated: CASSVEGRWTGDTQYF.

The V call is TRBV4-1, the J call TRBJ1-6; D uncertain. This CDR3 is 15 amino acids long. Germline V CDR1 and CDR2: MGHRA, YSYEKL. V lost 0 bases and J 5 bases, leaving 8 bases between the germline ends. The CDR3 DNA is TGCGCCAGCAGCCAAGATCTACAGAATAATTCACCCCTCCACTTT. This sequence encodes CASSQDLQNNSPLHF.

V gene TRBV25-1 combines with J gene TRBJ2-7, with D perhaps matching TRBD2 (6 bases). V lost 0 bases and J 10 bases, leaving 19 bases between the germline ends. The CDR3 runs 15 residues. CDR1 is MGHDK and CDR2 is SYGVNS in the germline V gene. CDR3 residues: CASSEYDKHGREQYF. The CDR3 region has the DNA TGTGCCAGCAGTGAATACGATAAACACGGGCGGGAACAGTACTTC.

The rearrangement joins TRBV7-9 to TRBJ1-1; D may be TRBD1 (6 bases). CDR3 length equals 15 residues. V shed 6 bases and J shed 6 bases, with 20 bases lying between them. Germline V gene data show CDR1 as SEHNR and CDR2 as FQNEAQ (reference sequence). The DNA of the CDR3 is TGTGCCAGCAGTCTAGAACAGGGAATGAAGGCTGAAGCTTTCTTT. This translates into CASSLEQGMKAEAFF.

The chain carries TRBV6-1 and TRBJ1-5, with unresolved D. Germline-derived CDR1 and CDR2 are MNHNS and SASEGT. The CDR3 is 13 amino acids. The V and J ends lost 3 bases and 2 bases respectively, with 5 bases between them. The CDR3 DNA reads as TGTGCCAGCAGTGACAGTCGCAATCAGCCCCAGCATTTT. Its translation is CASSDSRNQPQHF.

This clone was found a few times. This chain joins TRBV11-3 and TRBJ2-3, with D possibly TRBD2 on 6 matching bases. Germline CDR1 SGHNT, CDR2 YENEEA. The CDR3 has 16 residues. With 4 bases removed from V and 2 bases from J, the gap between germline ends came to 16 bases. The DNA of the CDR3 is TGTGCCAGCAGCTCCGCCAAGGGGAGGTACACAGATACGCAGTATTTT. Translating gives CASSSAKGRYTDTQYF. Looking up the rest from reference TRBV11-3 and TRBJ2-3 gives the full variable domain: EAGVVQSPRYKIIEKKQPVAFWCNPISGHNTLYWYLQNLGQGPELLIRYENEEAVDDSQLPKDRFSAERLKGVDSTLKIQPAELGDSAVYLCASSSAKGRYTDTQYFGPGTRLTVL.

The J gene is TRBJ1-1, the V gene TRBV6-5, with D perhaps TRBD1 (6 bases). Germline V gives CDR1 MNHEY, CDR2 SVGAGI. Trimming left V 2 bases short and J 4 bases short, with 17 bases between. This CDR3 is 16 amino acids long. The CDR3 spells CASSYGLQGIGTEAFF. The CDR3 DNA is TGTGCCAGCAGTTACGGATTACAGGGCATCGGCACTGAAGCTTTCTTT.

In DNA form, the CDR3 reads TGTGCCAGTAGGCCTGGACAGGCGGGGGATACGCAGTATTTT. Translated, it gives CASRPGQAGDTQYF. The V gene is TRBV19, the J gene TRBJ2-3; weak D call: TRBD1 (7 bases). This CDR3 region has 14 residues. Trimming removed 6 bases from V and 6 bases from J, with 16 bases in between. Germline values: CDR1 LNHDA, CDR2 SQIVND (reference sequence).

The V gene is TRBV11-3, the J gene TRBJ2-5, with TRBD1 identical over 9 bases. CDR1 SGHNT and CDR2 YENEEA come from the germline V gene. There are 15 residues in the CDR3. V shed 3 bases, J shed 2 bases, and the junction held 4 bases outside the gene matches. The CDR3 loop reads CASSLGTGFQETQYF. As DNA, the CDR3 is TGTGCCAGCAGCTTGGGGACAGGGTTTCAAGAGACCCAGTACTTC.

This chain connects TRBV4-3 to TRBJ2-4, with 10 bases fitting TRBD2. This CDR3 contains 17 residues. Germline CDR1 LGHNA, CDR2 YSLEER. V was clipped by 3 bases and J by 11 bases; unmatched bases: 16. CDR3 region: CASSQDRSGTSAPFQYF. The CDR3 bases are TGCGCCAGCAGCCAGGACCGATCCGGGACTAGCGCACCGTTTCAGTACTTC.

The J gene is TRBJ1-4, the V gene TRBV6-5, with 7 bases lining up with TRBD1. With V trimmed by 6 bases and J by 4 bases, 2 bases remained unmatched. Germline assignment: CDR1 MNHEY and CDR2 SVGAGI. The length of the CDR3 is 13 residues. This CDR3 is CASRRQGNEKLFF. In nucleotides, the CDR3 is TGTGCCAGCAGGAGACAGGGTAATGAAAAACTGTTTTTT.

CDR3 in DNA: TGTGCCAGCAGCGCCCTCGGTACTCCGGGACAGCCACAGTACTTC. Translated: CASSALGTPGQPQYF. The V and J genes are TRBV9 and TRBJ2-7; 7 bases line up with TRBD1. This CDR3 has 15 amino acids. CDR1 is SGDLS and CDR2 is YYNGEE in the germline V gene. The junction had 16 bases not matched to a gene; V was cut back by 3 bases and J by 10 bases.

This clone was detected only once. This chain connects TRBV19 to TRBJ2-1; D perhaps matches TRBD2 (5 bases). From germline, CDR1 is LNHDA and CDR2 SQIVND (reference sequence). The CDR3 extends over 15 amino acids. Trimming cost V 8 bases and J 5 bases, with 19 bases left between them. The chain's CDR3 is CASCVLGPTNNEQFF. The CDR3, as DNA: TGTGCCAGTTGCGTACTAGGGCCGACAAACAATGAGCAGTTCTTC.

This clone was detected only once. The rearrangement joins TRBV6-6 to TRBJ2-3; 7 positions agree with TRBD1. CDR1 and CDR2 from the germline V gene are MNHNY and SVGAGI (reference sequence). This CDR3 is built from 13 residues. Trimming at V came to 6 bases and at J to 3 bases, leaving 3 bases not matched to a gene. CDR3 in amino acids: CASRPTGTDTQYF. In nucleotides, the CDR3 is TGTGCCAGCAGGCCGACAGGGACAGATACGCAGTATTTT.

The chain joins TRBV29-1 to TRBJ2-6; D unclear. CDR3 length equals 15 residues. The V end was cut by 2 bases, the J end by 0 bases, with 8 bases between. Per the germline V gene, CDR1 is SQVTM and CDR2 is ANQGSEA. The CDR3 DNA sequence: TGCAGCGTTGAAAGTTGGCCCTCTGGGGCCAACGTCCTGACTTTC. It codes for CSVESWPSGANVLTF.

Remarks on this clone: A junction boundary mismatches the germline segment, possibly from a read error. This chain uses TRBV7-7 with TRBJ2-5, with 11 bases lining up with TRBD2. The CDR3 covers 15 residues. The V gene's germline CDR1 is SSHAT and CDR2 FNYEAQ (reference sequence). The CDR3 bases are TGTGCTAGCAGCTCAACCGGGACTAGCGGCGAGACCCAGTACTTC. Protein sequence: CASSSTGTSGETQYF.

The V call is TRBV7-2, the J call TRBJ1-1, with 7 nucleotides matching TRBD1. Trimming at V came to 6 bases and at J to 11 bases, leaving 6 bases not matched to a gene. The CDR3 spans 11 residues. Germline CDR1 is SGHTA and CDR2 is FQGNSA. Written as DNA, the CDR3 is TGTGCCAGCAGTCGAACAGGGGACGCTTTCTTT. It specifies CASSRTGDAFF.

The chain recombines TRBV11-2 with TRBJ2-7; 7 positions match TRBD1. J was trimmed by 11 bases and V by 1 base; bases with no gene match: 8. This CDR3 has 13 residues. From germline, CDR1 is SGHAT and CDR2 FQNNGV. The DNA of the CDR3 is TGTGCCAGCAGCTTAGGTATTGAGGGACAGAAGTACTTC. Its protein is CASSLGIEGQKYF.

This clone has just a few counts. The chain has TRBV7-8 and TRBJ2-1; 11 nucleotides align to TRBD2. Germline V gene data show CDR1 as SGHVS and CDR2 as FQNEAQ. The CDR3 covers 17 residues. The trim removed 5 bases at V and 5 bases at J, leaving 11 bases unmatched. CDR3 bases: TGTGCCAGCAGCCCTTTCCGGATTAGCGGGGGGGACAATGAGCAGTTCTTC. Protein product: CASSPFRISGGDNEQFF.

The chain joins TRBV14 to TRBJ1-1, with D possibly being TRBD1 (5 bases). V was trimmed by 3 bases and J by 0 bases, leaving 11 bases between them. Germline lookup yields CDR1 SGHDN and CDR2 FVKESK. CDR3 length: 15 amino acids. CDR3 residues: CASSQNRLMNTEAFF. As DNA, the CDR3 is TGTGCCAGCAGCCAGAACAGGCTCATGAACACTGAAGCTTTCTTT.

The chain uses TRBV12-2 and TRBJ1-5; TRBD1, as called in the table, went unchecked against the DNA. TRBV12-2 is a pseudogene. The CDR3 length is 18 residues. CDR3 residues: CASRLAWGAPLGNQPQHF. CDR3 DNA: TGTGCAAGTCGCTTAGCTTGGGGCGCGCCGTTGGGCAATCAGCCCCAGCATTTT.

The V call is TRBV7-6, the J call TRBJ1-1, with 7 bases lining up with TRBD1. With V trimmed by 5 bases and J by 0 bases, 3 bases remained unmatched. Germline loops: CDR1 SGHVS, CDR2 FNYEAQ. The CDR3 covers 14 residues. The CDR3 loop is CASSLGQMNTEAFF. As DNA, the CDR3 is TGTGCCAGCAGCCTGGGACAGATGAACACTGAAGCTTTCTTT.

The J gene is TRBJ2-7, the V gene TRBV5-6; 10 bases are shared with TRBD1. Germline assignment: CDR1 SGHDT and CDR2 YYEEEE. The V gene end was trimmed by 0 bases and the J gene end by 7 bases; junction bases not matched to a gene: 4. The CDR3 spans 14 residues. As DNA, the CDR3 is TGTGCCAGCAGCTTGGGACAGGGGGCGCGAGAGCAGTACTTC. It encodes CASSLGQGAREQYF. Full variable domain (rest looked up from reference TRBV5-6 and TRBJ2-7): DAGVTQSPTHLIKTRGQQVTLRCSPKSGHDTVSWYQQALGQGPQFIFQYYEEEERQRGNFPDRFSGHQFPNYSSELNVNALLLGDSALYLCASSLGQGAREQYFGPGTRLTVT.

The chain employs TRBV7-9 and TRBJ2-1; D gene uncertain. This CDR3 spans 13 amino acids. Germline lookup yields CDR1 SEHNR and CDR2 FQNEAQ (reference sequence). V was cut by 0 bases and J by 7 bases, with 7 bases left in between. The CDR3 spells CASSLAYGNEQFF. In DNA, the CDR3 is TGTGCCAGCAGCTTAGCTTACGGGAATGAGCAGTTCTTC.

The gene calls are TRBV10-1 and TRBJ1-6, with TRBD1 matching over 7 bases. With V trimmed by 9 bases and J by 7 bases, 12 bases remained unmatched. CDR3 length equals 15 residues. Germline-derived CDR1 and CDR2 are WNHNN and SYGVQD (reference sequence). The chain's CDR3 is CARVSAGTVNSPLHF. In DNA form, the CDR3 reads TGCGCCAGGGTCAGTGCAGGGACAGTAAATTCACCCCTCCACTTT.

The rearrangement joins TRBV11-1 to TRBJ2-5, with D perhaps TRBD1 (5 bases). Germline values: CDR1 SGHAT, CDR2 FQDESV (reference sequence). The CDR3 runs 15 residues. Trimming removed 1 base from V and 3 bases from J, with 12 bases in between. The CDR3 bases are TGTGCCAGCAGCTTAGGCCGACAGTCAGAAGAGACCCAGTACTTC. Translation gives CASSLGRQSEETQYF.

This rearrangement joins TRBV5-1 to TRBJ1-1, with TRBD1 matching over 7 bases. This CDR3 is built from 15 residues. CDR1 is SGHRS, CDR2 YFSETQ, per germline. V was clipped by 0 bases and J by 1 base; unmatched bases: 3. The CDR3 loop is CASSLATGANTEAFF. CDR3 sequence (DNA): TGCGCCAGCAGCTTGGCCACAGGGGCGAACACTGAAGCTTTCTTT.

The J gene is TRBJ2-5, the V gene TRBV30; perhaps TRBD1 as D (6 bases). This CDR3 is built from 14 residues. In germline, CDR1 is GTSNPN, CDR2 SVGIG (reference sequence). V lost 2 bases, J lost 9 bases, and 19 bases lay in between. The CDR3 DNA sequence: TGTGCCTGGAGTACTATTACAGGGCTAACGGCCCAGTACTTC. Translated, it gives CAWSTITGLTAQYF.

In this sample, this clone turned up a few times. This chain links TRBV10-3 with TRBJ2-1, with D possibly being TRBD2 (6 bases). This CDR3 spans 14 amino acids. Germline V lookup: CDR1 ENHRY, CDR2 SYGVKD. V lost 0 bases, J lost 4 bases, and 7 bases lay in between. CDR3 residues: CAISESGTYNEQFF. The CDR3, as DNA: TGTGCCATCAGTGAGTCAGGGACTTACAATGAGCAGTTCTTC.

This clone was seen a handful of times. CDR3 coding DNA: TGTGCCAGCAGCCCCTTAGCGGGGGGGCGGGACATTCAGTACTTC. It yields the protein CASSPLAGGRDIQYF. The genes are TRBV9 and TRBJ2-4, with 11 bases aligning to TRBD2. The CDR3 extends over 15 amino acids. Losses at the gene ends were 4 bases for V and 8 bases for J; bases not matched to a gene: 8. Germline CDR1 SGDLS, CDR2 YYNGEE.

The J gene is TRBJ1-1, the V gene TRBV6-6; 9 bases match TRBD1. V shed 4 bases and J 5 bases; nucleotides not matched to a gene: 5. CDR1 is MNHNY and CDR2 is SVGAGI in the germline V gene (reference sequence). The CDR3 totals 14 residues. The CDR3 DNA is TGTGCCAGCAGTTCCGGACAGGGGTTGACTGAAGCTTTCTTT. This encodes CASSSGQGLTEAFF.

This clone was seen a handful of times. The identical CDR3 is also encoded by other nucleotide sequences in the sample. The chain joins TRBV6-6 to TRBJ2-5, with D unresolved. This CDR3 is 11 amino acids long. Germline V gene data show CDR1 as MNHNY and CDR2 as SVGAGI (reference sequence). Trimming stripped 6 bases from V and 5 bases from J, with 7 bases between. The CDR3 protein is CASSPQETQYF. The CDR3 region has the DNA TGTGCCAGCAGCCCCCAGGAGACCCAGTACTTC.